This T cell receptor (beta chain) was sequenced in a study of lymphopenia after photon versus proton radiotherapy. Produced via immunoSEQ multiplex PCR; TCRdb's table is partial and in-frame only. Among around 55,000 clones listed, approximately 84% were seen once. The CDR3 totals 15 residues. Germline loops: CDR1 LNHDA, CDR2 SQIVND (reference sequence). V shed 3 bases and J shed 0 bases, with 11 bases lying between them. Sequencing was performed on peripheral blood, taken from a patient treated with proton-based radiotherapy. The chain is built from TRBV19 and TRBJ2-5; D gene ambiguous. This receptor was obtained from a man aged 60 to 75 with pancreatic cancer. The CDR3 region has the DNA TGTGCCAGTAGTATCGCGAGATTAGACCAAGAGACCCAGTACTTC. Translation: CASSIARLDQETQYF.